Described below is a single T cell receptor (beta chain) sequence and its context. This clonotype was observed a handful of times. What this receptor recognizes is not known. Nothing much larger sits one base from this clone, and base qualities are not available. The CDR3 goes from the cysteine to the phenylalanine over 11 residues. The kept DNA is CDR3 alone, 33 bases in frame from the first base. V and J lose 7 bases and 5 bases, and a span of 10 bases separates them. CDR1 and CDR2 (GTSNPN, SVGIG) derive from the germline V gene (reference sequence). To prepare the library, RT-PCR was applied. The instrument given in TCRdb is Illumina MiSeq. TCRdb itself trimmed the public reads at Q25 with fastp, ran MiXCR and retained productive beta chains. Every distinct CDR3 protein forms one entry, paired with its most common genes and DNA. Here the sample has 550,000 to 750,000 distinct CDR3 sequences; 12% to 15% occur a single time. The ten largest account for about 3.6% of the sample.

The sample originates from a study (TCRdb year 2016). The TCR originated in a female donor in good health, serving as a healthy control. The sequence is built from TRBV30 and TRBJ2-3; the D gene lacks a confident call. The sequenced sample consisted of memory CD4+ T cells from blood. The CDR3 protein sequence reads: CALNVGDTQYF. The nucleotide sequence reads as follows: TGTGCCTTGAACGTGGGAGATACGCAGTATTTT.